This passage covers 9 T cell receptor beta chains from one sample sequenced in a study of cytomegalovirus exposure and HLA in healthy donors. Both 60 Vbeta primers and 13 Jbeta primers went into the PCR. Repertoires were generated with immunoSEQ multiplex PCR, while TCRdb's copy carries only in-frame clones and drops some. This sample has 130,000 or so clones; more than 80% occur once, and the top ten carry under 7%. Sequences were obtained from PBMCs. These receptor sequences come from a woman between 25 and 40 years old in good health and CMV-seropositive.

The CDR3 DNA follows: TGTGCCAGCAGACGCCCGGGTGGTCCCCAGCATTTT. This sequence encodes CASRRPGGPQHF. The rearrangement joins TRBV28 to TRBJ1-5; D gene unclear. V was cut by 6 bases and J by 10 bases, with 13 bases left in between. Germline CDR1 and CDR2: MDHEN and SYDVKM. CDR3 length equals 12 residues.

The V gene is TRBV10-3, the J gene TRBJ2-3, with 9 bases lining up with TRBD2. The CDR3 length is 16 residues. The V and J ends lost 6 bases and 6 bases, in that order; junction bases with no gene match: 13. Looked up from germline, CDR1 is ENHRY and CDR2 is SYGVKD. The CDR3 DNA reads TGTGCCATCAGCTCAAAAGGAGCGGGAGGAGGGGATACGCAGTATTTT. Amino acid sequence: CAISSKGAGGGDTQYF.

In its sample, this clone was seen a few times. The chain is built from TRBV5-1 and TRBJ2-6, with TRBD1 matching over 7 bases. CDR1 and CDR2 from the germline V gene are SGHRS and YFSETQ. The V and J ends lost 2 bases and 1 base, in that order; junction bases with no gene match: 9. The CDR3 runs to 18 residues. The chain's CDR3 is CASSFTGTDQSGANVLTF. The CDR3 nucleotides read TGCGCCAGCAGCTTTACCGGGACAGACCAATCTGGGGCCAACGTCCTGACTTTC.

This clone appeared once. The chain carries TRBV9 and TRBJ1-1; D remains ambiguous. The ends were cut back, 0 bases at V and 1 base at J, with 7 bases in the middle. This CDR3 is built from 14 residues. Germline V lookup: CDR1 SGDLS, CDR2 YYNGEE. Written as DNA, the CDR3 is TGTGCCAGCAGCGTAGGTCCAGAGAACACTGAAGCTTTCTTT. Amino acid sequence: CASSVGPENTEAFF.

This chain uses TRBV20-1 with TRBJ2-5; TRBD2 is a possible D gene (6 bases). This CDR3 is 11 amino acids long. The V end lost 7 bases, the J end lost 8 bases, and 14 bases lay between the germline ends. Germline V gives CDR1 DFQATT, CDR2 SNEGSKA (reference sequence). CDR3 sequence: CSGGVQATQYF. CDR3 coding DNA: TGCAGTGGGGGGGTCCAGGCCACCCAGTACTTC.

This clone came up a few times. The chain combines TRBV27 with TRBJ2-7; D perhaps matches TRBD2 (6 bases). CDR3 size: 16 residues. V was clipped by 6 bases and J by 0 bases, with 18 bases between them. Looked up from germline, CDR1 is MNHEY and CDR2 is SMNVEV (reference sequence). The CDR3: CASRPDSSGHSYEQYF. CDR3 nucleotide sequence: TGTGCCAGCAGGCCCGACTCGAGCGGGCACTCCTACGAGCAGTACTTC.

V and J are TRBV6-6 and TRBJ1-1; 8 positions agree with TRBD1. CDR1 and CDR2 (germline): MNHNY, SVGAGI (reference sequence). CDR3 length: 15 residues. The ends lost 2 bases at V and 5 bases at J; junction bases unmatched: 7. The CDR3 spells CASSYQGAVVTEAFF. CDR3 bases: TGTGCCAGCAGTTACCAGGGGGCAGTTGTTACTGAAGCTTTCTTT.

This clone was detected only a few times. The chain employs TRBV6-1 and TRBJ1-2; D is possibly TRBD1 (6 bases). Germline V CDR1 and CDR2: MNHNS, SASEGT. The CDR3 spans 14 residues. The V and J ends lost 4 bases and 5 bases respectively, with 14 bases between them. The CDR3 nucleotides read TGTGCCAGCAGTGCCGAGGGGGTCTGGTATGGCTACACCTTC. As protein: CASSAEGVWYGYTF.

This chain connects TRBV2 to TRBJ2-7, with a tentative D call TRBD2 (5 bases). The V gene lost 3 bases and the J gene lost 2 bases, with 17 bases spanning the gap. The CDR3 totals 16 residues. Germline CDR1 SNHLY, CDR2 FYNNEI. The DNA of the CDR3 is TGTGCCAGCAGTGAGGAGGCCTACCGAGGGACCTACGAGCAGTACTTC. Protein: CASSEEAYRGTYEQYF.